This record concerns one TCR beta chain sequence. This specimen comes from a study of control samples from healthy donors and cancer patients. The method was immunoSEQ multiplex PCR; TCRdb's version includes in-frame clones alone and lacks a portion of them. The repertoire holds some 130,000 clones, with roughly 92% as singletons. The CDR3 runs 15 residues. V lost 3 bases to trimming and J lost 2 bases; unmatched junction nucleotides: 3. The germline gives CDR1 SNHLY, CDR2 FYNNEI. Sequenced input: blood. The chain has TRBV2 and TRBJ2-5, with 10 bases that match TRBD2. The receptor's source is a young man in good health. Written as DNA, the CDR3 is TGTGCCAGCAGTGAGGTAGCGGGAGGACAAGAGACCCAGTACTTC. This sequence encodes CASSEVAGGQETQYF.